The 19 T cell receptor beta chains below were found in one sample sequenced in a study of cytomegalovirus exposure and HLA in healthy donors. With 60 Vbeta and 13 Jbeta primers, the PCR was carried out. Using immunoSEQ multiplex PCR, the repertoire was profiled, and TCRdb retains in-frame clones only, with some absent. The sample comprises about 84,000 clones, 55% to 65% of which are singletons, and 15% rests with the top ten. The specimen sequenced was PBMCs. The origin of the receptors is a woman aged 40 to 50 in good health and CMV-seropositive.

Details on this clone: This specimen includes other DNA sequences encoding the same CDR3. The genes are TRBV7-2 and TRBJ2-1; 7 nucleotides line up with TRBD2. This CDR3 comprises 13 residues. Germline V lookup: CDR1 SGHTA, CDR2 FQGNSA. V shed 1 base, J shed 8 bases, and the junction held 2 bases outside the gene matches. CDR3 nucleotide sequence: TGTGCCAGCAGCTTAGGCGGGGGTGATGAGCAGTTCTTC. Encoded protein: CASSLGGGDEQFF.

The gene calls are TRBV29-1 and TRBJ2-7, with 12 bases lining up with TRBD1. The CDR3 has 14 amino acids. CDR1 is SQVTM, CDR2 ANQGSEA, per germline. With V trimmed by 6 bases and J by 5 bases, 8 bases remained unmatched. The DNA of the CDR3 is TGCAGCGTAAGGGACAGGGGGCTAGTGAACGAGCAGTACTTC. Translated: CSVRDRGLVNEQYF.

This sequence joins TRBV28 and TRBJ2-3; D remains ambiguous. The CDR3 is 15 amino acids. CDR1 is MDHEN, CDR2 SYDVKM, per germline. Trimming removed 3 bases at V and 1 base at J, with 11 bases between. CDR3 in DNA: TGTGCCAGCAGTTTCGTGGCTGTCGGCACAGATACGCAGTATTTT. As protein: CASSFVAVGTDTQYF. Complete variable domain (other parts from reference TRBV28 and TRBJ2-3): DVKVTQSSRYLVKRTGEKVFLECVQDMDHENMFWYRQDPGLGLRLIYFSYDVKMKEKGDIPEGYSVSREKKERFSLILESASTNQTSMYLCASSFVAVGTDTQYFGPGTRLTVL.

The gene calls are TRBV29-1 and TRBJ1-6, with 8 bases fitting TRBD1. With V trimmed by 4 bases and J by 9 bases, 5 bases remained unmatched. The CDR3 is 13 residues long. Germline CDR1 SQVTM, CDR2 ANQGSEA. This CDR3 reads CSVGGQGGSPLHF. The CDR3 DNA sequence: TGCAGCGTTGGAGGACAGGGAGGTTCACCCCTCCACTTT.

The J gene is TRBJ1-3, the V gene TRBV6-1; D is unresolved. The length of the CDR3 is 15 residues. The V gene lost 1 base and the J gene lost 4 bases, with 11 bases spanning the gap. Germline V lookup: CDR1 MNHNS, CDR2 SASEGT. CDR3 DNA: TGTGCCAGCAGTGAAGACGGGAGTTGGGGAAACACCATATATTTT. Translated: CASSEDGSWGNTIYF.

The sample holds a few counts of this clone. The chain is built from TRBV19 and TRBJ1-4; a possible D gene is TRBD1 (5 bases). The germline V gene has CDR1 LNHDA and CDR2 SQIVND (reference sequence). The ends were cut back, 6 bases at V and 8 bases at J, with 10 bases in the middle. The CDR3 loop spans 12 amino acids. The CDR3 loop reads CASRGDGEKLFF. The CDR3, as DNA: TGTGCCAGTAGAGGGGATGGCGAAAAACTGTTTTTT.

This clone was seen once. The rearrangement links TRBV27 to TRBJ2-1, with D perhaps matching TRBD1 (5 bases). Germline loops: CDR1 MNHEY, CDR2 SMNVEV (reference sequence). The CDR3 is made up of 15 amino acids. V was cut by 5 bases and J by 0 bases, with 11 bases left in between. CDR3 sequence: CASSPRAPSYNEQFF. For the CDR3, the DNA is TGTGCCAGCAGTCCCAGGGCCCCCTCCTACAATGAGCAGTTCTTC.

On this clone: Germline and junction disagree at one end, which may indicate a read error. The chain joins TRBV10-3 to TRBJ2-7; 8 bases fit TRBD2. The CDR3 sequence is 14 residues long. CDR1 is ENHRY, CDR2 SYGVKD, per germline. The CDR3 region has the DNA TGTGCCCTCAGGCCTAGCGGGCCCTCCTACGAGCAGTACTTC. Protein sequence: CALRPSGPSYEQYF.

The genes are TRBV19 and TRBJ2-5, with TRBD1 matching over 7 bases. Germline loops: CDR1 LNHDA, CDR2 SQIVND (reference sequence). The ends lost 10 bases at V and 5 bases at J; junction bases unmatched: 10. This CDR3 region has 13 residues. The CDR3 DNA reads TGTGCCACCCGACAGGGACCTCGGGAGACCCAGTACTTC. Translation: CATRQGPRETQYF.

The chain recombines TRBV7-6 with TRBJ1-1; a weak D match, TRBD1 (6 bases). The CDR3 extends over 17 amino acids. The germline gives CDR1 SGHVS, CDR2 FNYEAQ. Between the trimmed V and J ends, which lost 4 bases and 4 bases, there was a span of 22 bases. The CDR3 nucleotides are TGTGCCAGCAGCTCCTACCCCGGGGGGCTAGTCGGCACTGAAGCTTTCTTT. Encoded protein: CASSSYPGGLVGTEAFF.

The chain employs TRBV6-6 and TRBJ1-2; TRBD1 matches at 7 bases. Germline assignment: CDR1 MNHNY and CDR2 SVGAGI (reference sequence). This CDR3 comprises 14 residues. With V trimmed by 2 bases and J by 7 bases, 7 bases remained unmatched. The chain's CDR3 is CASSYSEGAGGYTF. CDR3 DNA: TGTGCCAGCAGTTACAGCGAGGGGGCGGGTGGCTACACCTTC.

The chain is built from TRBV28 and TRBJ2-1; TRBD1 matches 9 bases. The CDR3 consists of 11 residues. CDR1 is MDHEN and CDR2 is SYDVKM in the germline V gene. With V trimmed by 6 bases and J by 12 bases, 3 bases remained unmatched. The CDR3 here is CASSQGQGQFF. The CDR3 DNA follows: TGTGCCAGCAGCCAGGGACAGGGGCAGTTCTTC.

V gene TRBV5-1 combines with J gene TRBJ1-3; 7 bases agree with TRBD1. Germline V lookup: CDR1 SGHRS, CDR2 YFSETQ. The CDR3 length is 16 residues. The V segment lost 4 bases and the J segment 0 bases; nucleotides outside the gene matches: 7. The CDR3: CASSARQGSSGNTIYF. CDR3 sequence (DNA): TGCGCCAGCAGCGCCCGACAGGGTTCCTCTGGAAACACCATATATTTT.

This clone has just a few counts. This sequence joins TRBV5-5 and TRBJ1-1; possible D gene TRBD1, 6 bases. V was clipped by 0 bases and J by 5 bases, with 11 bases between them. Germline values: CDR1 SGHKS, CDR2 YYEKEE (reference sequence). This CDR3 has 14 amino acids. The CDR3 DNA reads as TGTGCCAGCAGCTTGGACAGGGCGAGGACTGAAGCTTTCTTT. It encodes CASSLDRARTEAFF.

This clone was counted a few times. The CDR3, as DNA: TGTGCCAGCAGCACCACAGGGAAGGCTAACTATGGCTACACCTTC. It codes for CASSTTGKANYGYTF. The rearrangement links TRBV7-2 to TRBJ1-2, with a weak D call TRBD1 (6 bases). The ends were cut back, 5 bases at V and 0 bases at J, with 13 bases in the middle. In germline, CDR1 is SGHTA, CDR2 FQGNSA. The CDR3 contains 15 residues.

V and J are TRBV27 and TRBJ1-5; 9 nucleotides align to TRBD1. The CDR3 consists of 14 residues. The germline V gene encodes CDR1 MNHEY and CDR2 SMNVEV (reference sequence). After removal of 6 bases from V and 6 bases from J, the junction contained 6 bases not matched to a gene. The CDR3 spells CASRRPGQGQPQHF. The CDR3 region has the DNA TGTGCCAGCAGACGCCCGGGACAGGGTCAGCCCCAGCATTTT.

V and J are TRBV5-6 and TRBJ1-1; tentative D call: TRBD1 (5 bases). Trimming cost V 4 bases and J 6 bases, with 13 bases left between them. The length of the CDR3 is 13 residues. Germline loops: CDR1 SGHDT, CDR2 YYEEEE. The CDR3 sequence: CASSPWWGAEAFF. CDR3 sequence (DNA): TGTGCCAGCAGCCCGTGGTGGGGGGCTGAAGCTTTCTTT.

This chain joins TRBV6-5 and TRBJ1-2; possibly TRBD1 for D (6 bases). Germline lookup yields CDR1 MNHEY and CDR2 SVGAGI. There are 15 residues in the CDR3. V lost 0 bases to trimming and J lost 7 bases, with 15 bases between them. The DNA of the CDR3 is TGTGCCAGCAGTTACTCCCTACAGGGCCGGCCTGGCTACACCTTC. Translation: CASSYSLQGRPGYTF.

The chain carries TRBV11-2 and TRBJ2-7; D not resolved. Per germline, CDR1 SGHAT and CDR2 FQNNGV. The length of the CDR3 is 15 residues. Trimming shortened V by 0 bases and J by 2 bases, and 11 bases separated the two germline ends. The chain's CDR3 is CASSLEVSTAYEQYF. In DNA form, the CDR3 reads TGTGCCAGCAGCTTAGAGGTCTCTACGGCCTACGAGCAGTACTTC.